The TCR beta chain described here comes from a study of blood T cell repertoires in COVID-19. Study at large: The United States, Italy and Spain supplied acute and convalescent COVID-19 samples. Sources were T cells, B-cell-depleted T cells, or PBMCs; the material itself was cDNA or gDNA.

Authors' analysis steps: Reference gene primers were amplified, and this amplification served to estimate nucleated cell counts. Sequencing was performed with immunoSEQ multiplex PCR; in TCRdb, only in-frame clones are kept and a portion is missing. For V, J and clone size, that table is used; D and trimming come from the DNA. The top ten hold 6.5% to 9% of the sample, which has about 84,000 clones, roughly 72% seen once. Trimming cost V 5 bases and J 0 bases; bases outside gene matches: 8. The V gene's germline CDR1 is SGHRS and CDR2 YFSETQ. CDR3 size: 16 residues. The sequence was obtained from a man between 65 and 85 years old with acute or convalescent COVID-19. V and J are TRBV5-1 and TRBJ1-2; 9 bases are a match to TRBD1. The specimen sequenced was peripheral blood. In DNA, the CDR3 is TGCGCCAGCAGTCTTGGGGGGACAGGGTCTAACTATGGCTACACCTTC. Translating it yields CASSLGGTGSNYGYTF.